The 4 T cell receptor beta chains in this list originate from one sample, sequenced in a study of blood T cell repertoires in COVID-19. Profiled with immunoSEQ multiplex PCR; TCRdb holds only in-frame clones, not every one. Of about 170,000 clones in the sample, about 88% were seen once. Sequenced: PBMCs or T cells enriched from blood (not recorded which). The receptors stem from a woman aged 18-35 years who had recovered from COVID-19.

This clone has a count of ten or more. The genes are TRBV5-1 and TRBJ2-2; 7 positions match TRBD2. The CDR3 sequence is 15 residues long. J lost 8 bases, V lost 5 bases, and 12 bases had no gene match. Germline CDR1 reads SGHRS; CDR2 reads YFSETQ. The CDR3 loop is CASSLQTGGLGELFF. Written as DNA, the CDR3 is TGCGCCAGCAGTCTCCAAACGGGAGGATTGGGGGAGCTGTTTTTT. The whole variable domain, remainder taken from reference TRBV5-1 and TRBJ2-2, is KAGVTQTPRYLIKTRGQQVTLSCSPISGHRSVSWYQQTPGQGLQFLFEYFSETQRNKGNFPGRFSGRQFSNSRSEMNVSTLELGDSALYLCASSLQTGGLGELFFGEGSRLTVL.

The chain has TRBV7-9 and TRBJ2-1; the match to TRBD2 covers 10 bases. This CDR3 is 17 amino acids long. Trimming took 4 bases from V and 2 from J; bases not matched to a gene: 8. Germline V gene sequence: CDR1 SEHNR, CDR2 FQNEAQ (reference sequence). This chain's CDR3 is CASSSSSGSEAYNEQFF. Here the CDR3 DNA reads TGTGCCAGCAGCTCCTCTAGCGGGAGTGAGGCCTACAATGAGCAGTTCTTC.

This chain connects TRBV5-1 to TRBJ2-1, with 7 nucleotides matching TRBD1. The CDR3 sequence is 15 residues long. The germline CDR1 and CDR2 sequences are SGHRS and YFSETQ. With 4 bases clipped from V and 0 bases from J, the junction kept 4 bases outside the gene matches. The CDR3 spells CASSHRDSSYNEQFF. CDR3 DNA sequence: TGCGCCAGCAGCCACCGGGACAGCTCCTACAATGAGCAGTTCTTC.

CDR3 loop: CASSSGQLNQPQHF. The CDR3, as DNA: TGTGCCAGCAGCTCGGGACAGTTAAATCAGCCCCAGCATTTT. The V and J genes are TRBV7-9 and TRBJ1-5; 7 bases are a match to TRBD1. The J segment lost 4 bases and the V segment lost 4 bases, leaving 4 bases of the junction unmatched. Per germline, CDR1 SEHNR and CDR2 FQNEAQ (reference sequence). The CDR3 runs to 14 residues.